The 2 T cell receptor beta chains below were found in one sample sequenced in a study of beta chain features in type 1 diabetes listed by TCRdb under 2018. The library was built by means of the immunoSEQ multiplex PCR assay. The entire isolated RNA was reverse transcribed using the High Capacity cDNA Reverse Transcription Kit, and thus expressed TCRB transcripts were sequenced. Drawn from immuneACCESS, this table holds only the in-frame rearrangements with V and J called that TCRdb kept. Clones are partly lost; checked studies trace under half to an unresolved V gene and leave the rest unexplained. The sample table lists a few hundred thousand clones, around 12% of them with a count of one. The ten largest clones capture roughly 0.017% of the sample. The source material was naive CD4+ T cells from blood. Per the publication, the cell subset or site label means: true naive CD4+ T cells. The receptor source for this set is a man aged 18 to 29 in good health.

This clone has a handful of counts. The CDR3 is CASTLNVRGEGYTF. DNA for the CDR3: TGTGCCAGCACCTTAAATGTGCGGGGTGAGGGCTACACCTTC. V gene TRBV28 combines with J gene TRBJ1-2; D ambiguous. Germline V gene lookup returns CDR1 MDHEN and CDR2 SYDVKM. The ends were cut back, 7 bases at V and 8 bases at J, with 20 bases in the middle. The length of the CDR3 is 14 residues.

This clone has more than one count but fewer than ten. This rearrangement joins TRBV10-3 to TRBJ1-2; D possibly corresponds to TRBD1 (5 bases). The CDR3 covers 16 residues. V lost 6 bases, J lost 6 bases, and 23 bases lay in between. Germline CDR1 ENHRY, CDR2 SYGVKD. The CDR3 here is CAIRENRDSGANGYTF. The CDR3 DNA sequence: TGTGCCATCAGGGAAAACCGGGACTCTGGCGCCAATGGCTACACCTTC.